Sequencing of this TCR beta chain was carried out in a study of cytomegalovirus exposure and HLA in healthy donors. Sequencing used immunoSEQ multiplex PCR; TCRdb keeps in-frame clones, though not all of them. The table has about 180,000 clones, just under 90% seen once. The CDR3 totals 16 residues. The germline V gene has CDR1 KGHSH and CDR2 LQKENI. The V and J ends lost 3 bases and 3 bases, in that order; junction bases with no gene match: 6. The sequence derives from a woman aged 25 to 39 in good health and CMV-seronegative. The sample comprised PBMCs. J is TRBJ2-2 and V is TRBV18; TRBD1 matches 8 bases. As DNA, the CDR3 is TGTGCCAGCTCACCCCAGGGGGCGGAGTACACCGGGGAGCTGTTTTTT. This encodes CASSPQGAEYTGELFF.